A single sample is the source of the 5 T cell receptor beta chains below, sequenced in a study of identical twins (dated by TCRdb to the mid-2010s). Libraries were built with 5' RACE. Sequencing took place on an Illumina HiSeq 2000. TCRdb trimmed the raw reads at Q25, called clones with MiXCR and kept productive beta chains. A single entry per CDR3 protein holds the most common genes and DNA from its merged rows. In this sample the table shows approximately 220,000 distinct CDR3 sequences, under 10% of which occur a single time. 1.5% to 2.5% of the sample is held by the ten biggest clonotypes. The same sample was also used in a study of yellow fever vaccine responses in identical twins.

Material: memory (CD45RO+) T cells sorted from blood. The cell subset or site label corresponds to: CD45RO+ enriched T cells. Receptors originate from a woman aged 18-29 years in good health.

The chain links TRBV5-1 to TRBJ2-6, with 13 bases matching TRBD2. Trimming at V came to 4 bases and at J to 0 bases, leaving 10 bases not matched to a gene. This CDR3 contains 20 residues. Looked up from germline, CDR1 is SGHRS and CDR2 is YFSETQ. The CDR3 DNA is TGCGCCAGCAGCCTCAGACTAGCGGGGGGTCCGACCTCTGGGGCCAACGTCCTGACTTTC. This encodes CASSLRLAGGPTSGANVLTF.

The rearrangement uses TRBV6-5 and TRBJ2-4; D is undetermined. Deletions cut 6 bases from V and 0 bases from J, with 6 bases between. The CDR3 is made up of 13 amino acids. Germline CDR1 and CDR2: MNHEY and SVGAGI. CDR3 nucleotide sequence: TGTGCCAGCAGATTAAGAGCCAAAAACATTCAGTACTTC. Amino acid sequence: CASRLRAKNIQYF.

This clonotype was seen at least ten times. The chain carries TRBV29-1 and TRBJ2-2; D might be TRBD2 (5 bases). From germline, CDR1 is SQVTM and CDR2 ANQGSEA. This CDR3 region has 13 residues. The CDR3 sequence is CSCISAGLGELFF. In DNA form, the CDR3 reads TGCAGTTGTATCAGTGCGGGTTTGGGGGAGCTGTTTTTT.

This clonotype was counted a few times. The V gene is TRBV7-8, the J gene TRBJ2-7, with 9 bases matching TRBD2. Germline loops: CDR1 SGHVS, CDR2 FQNEAQ. The length of the CDR3 is 17 residues. Trimming removed 2 bases from V and 3 bases from J; junction bases left unmatched: 11. The CDR3 here is CASSLLGSSGRSYEQYF. CDR3 nucleotide sequence: TGTGCCAGCAGCTTATTGGGCAGTAGCGGGAGAAGCTACGAGCAGTACTTC.

This clonotype was seen ten or more times. The rearrangement links TRBV20-1 to TRBJ2-7; tentative D call: TRBD1 (5 bases). Per germline, CDR1 DFQATT and CDR2 SNEGSKA (reference sequence). Trimming left V 2 bases short and J 2 bases short, with 13 bases between. The CDR3 has 14 amino acids. CDR3 in DNA: TGCAGTGCTAGACGATCGACAGCTACCTACGAGCAGTACTTC. Translation: CSARRSTATYEQYF.